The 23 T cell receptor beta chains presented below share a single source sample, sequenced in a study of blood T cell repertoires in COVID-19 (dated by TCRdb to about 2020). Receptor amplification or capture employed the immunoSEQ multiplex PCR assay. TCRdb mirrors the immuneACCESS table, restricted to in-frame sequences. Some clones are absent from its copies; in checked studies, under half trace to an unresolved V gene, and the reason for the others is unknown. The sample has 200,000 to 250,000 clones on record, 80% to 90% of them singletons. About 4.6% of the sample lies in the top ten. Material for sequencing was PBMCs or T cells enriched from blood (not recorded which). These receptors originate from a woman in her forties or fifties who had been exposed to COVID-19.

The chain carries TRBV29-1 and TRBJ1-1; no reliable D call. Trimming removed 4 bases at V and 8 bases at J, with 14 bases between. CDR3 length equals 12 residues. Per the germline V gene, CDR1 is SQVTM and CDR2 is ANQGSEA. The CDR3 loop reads CSVAVRGLEAFF. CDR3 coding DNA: TGCAGCGTTGCGGTGCGTGGGCTCGAAGCTTTCTTT.

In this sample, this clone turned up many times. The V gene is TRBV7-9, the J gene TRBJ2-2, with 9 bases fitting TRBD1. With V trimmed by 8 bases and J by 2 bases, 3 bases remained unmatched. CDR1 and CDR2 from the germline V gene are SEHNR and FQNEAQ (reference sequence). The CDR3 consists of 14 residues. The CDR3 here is CASLDRGNTGELFF. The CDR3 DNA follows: TGTGCCAGCCTGGACAGGGGTAACACCGGGGAGCTGTTTTTT.

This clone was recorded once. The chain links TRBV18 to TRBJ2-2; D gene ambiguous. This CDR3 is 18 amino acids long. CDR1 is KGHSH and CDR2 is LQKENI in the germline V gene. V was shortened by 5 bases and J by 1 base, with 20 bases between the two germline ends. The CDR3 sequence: CASSTLPSLTGNTGELFF. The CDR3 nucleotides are TGTGCCAGCTCAACCCTACCGAGCCTGACGGGGAACACCGGGGAGCTGTTTTTT.

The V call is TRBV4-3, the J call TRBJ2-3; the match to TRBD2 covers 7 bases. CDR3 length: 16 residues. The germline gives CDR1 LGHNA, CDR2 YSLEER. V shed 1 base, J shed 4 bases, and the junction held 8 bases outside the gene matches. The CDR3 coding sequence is TGCGCCAGCAGCCAAGGGAGGGCGGGGGAGGCAGATACGCAGTATTTT. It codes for CASSQGRAGEADTQYF.

The CDR3 DNA is TGTGCCAGCAGCTTTCGGACAGCTGATCAGCCCCAGCATTTT. Protein sequence: CASSFRTADQPQHF. The chain employs TRBV7-2 and TRBJ1-5; weak D call: TRBD1 (6 bases). CDR1 SGHTA and CDR2 FQGNSA come from the germline V gene. The length of the CDR3 is 14 residues. With 3 bases removed from V and 5 bases from J, the gap between germline ends came to 11 bases.

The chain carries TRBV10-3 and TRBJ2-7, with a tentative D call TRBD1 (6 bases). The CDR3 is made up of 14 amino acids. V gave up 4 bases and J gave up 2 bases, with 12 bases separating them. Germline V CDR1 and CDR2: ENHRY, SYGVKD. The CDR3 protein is CAISVLAGAYEQYF. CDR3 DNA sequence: TGTGCCATCAGTGTTTTGGCAGGGGCCTACGAGCAGTACTTC.

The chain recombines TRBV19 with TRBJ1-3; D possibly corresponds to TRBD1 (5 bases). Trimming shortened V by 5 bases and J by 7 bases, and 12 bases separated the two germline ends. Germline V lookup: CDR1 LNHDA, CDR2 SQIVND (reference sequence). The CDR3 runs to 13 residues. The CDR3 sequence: CASSLGLWNTIYF. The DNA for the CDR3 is TGTGCCAGTAGTCTGGGACTTTGGAACACCATATATTTT.

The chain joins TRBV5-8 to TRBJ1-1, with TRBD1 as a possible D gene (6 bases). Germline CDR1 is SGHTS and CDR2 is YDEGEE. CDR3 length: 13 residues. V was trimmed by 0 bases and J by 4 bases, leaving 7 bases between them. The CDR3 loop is CASSLDRVTEAFF. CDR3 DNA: TGTGCCAGCAGCTTGGACAGGGTCACTGAAGCTTTCTTT.

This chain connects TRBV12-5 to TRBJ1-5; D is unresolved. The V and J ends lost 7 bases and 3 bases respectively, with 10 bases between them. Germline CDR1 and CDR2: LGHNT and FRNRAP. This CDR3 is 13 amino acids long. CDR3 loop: CASAISFNQPQHF. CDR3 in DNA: TGTGCTAGTGCCATAAGCTTCAATCAGCCCCAGCATTTT.

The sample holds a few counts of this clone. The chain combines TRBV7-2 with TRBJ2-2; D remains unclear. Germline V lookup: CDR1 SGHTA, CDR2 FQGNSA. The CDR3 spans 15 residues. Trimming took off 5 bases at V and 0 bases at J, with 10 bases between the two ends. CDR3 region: CASSLDTSNTGELFF. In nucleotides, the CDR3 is TGTGCCAGCAGCCTAGACACATCGAACACCGGGGAGCTGTTTTTT.

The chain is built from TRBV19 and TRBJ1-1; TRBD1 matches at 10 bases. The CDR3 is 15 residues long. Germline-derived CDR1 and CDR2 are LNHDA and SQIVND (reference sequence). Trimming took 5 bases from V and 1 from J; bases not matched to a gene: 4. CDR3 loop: CASSRGQGGNTEAFF. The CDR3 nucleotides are TGTGCCAGTAGTCGAGGACAGGGGGGGAACACTGAAGCTTTCTTT.

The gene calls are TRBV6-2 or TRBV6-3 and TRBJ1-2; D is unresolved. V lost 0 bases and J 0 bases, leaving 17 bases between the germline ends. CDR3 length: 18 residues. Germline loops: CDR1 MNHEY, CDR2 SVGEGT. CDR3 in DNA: TGTGCCAGCAGTTACTCGAGAGTCGGGAGGGCATCTAACTATGGCTACACCTTC. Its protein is CASSYSRVGRASNYGYTF.

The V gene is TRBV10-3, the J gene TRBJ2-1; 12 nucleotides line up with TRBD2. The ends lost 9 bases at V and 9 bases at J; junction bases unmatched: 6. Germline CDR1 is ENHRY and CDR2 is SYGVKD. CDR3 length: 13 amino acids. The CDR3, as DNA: TGTGCCATGGCGACTAGCGGGGGATCTGAGCAGTTCTTC. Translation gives CAMATSGGSEQFF.

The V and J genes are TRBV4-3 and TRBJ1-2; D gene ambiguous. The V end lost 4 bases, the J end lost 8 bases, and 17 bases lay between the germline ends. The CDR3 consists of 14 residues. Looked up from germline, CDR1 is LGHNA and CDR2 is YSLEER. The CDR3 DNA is TGCGCCAGCAGCCCCCAGGAGGGAAGAGAAGGCTACACCTTC. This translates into CASSPQEGREGYTF.

The CDR3 DNA is TGCAGTGCTAGTACAGGCCACACGTATGGCTACACCTTC. Protein product: CSASTGHTYGYTF. The rearrangement uses TRBV20-1 and TRBJ1-2, with D tentatively TRBD1 (5 bases). The CDR3 extends over 13 amino acids. In germline, CDR1 is DFQATT, CDR2 SNEGSKA (reference sequence). Trimming stripped 3 bases from V and 5 bases from J, with 13 bases between.

The CDR3 nucleotides read TGTGCCAGCAGATTGGCCCCCTCTAGGGGGGGATCCTACAATGAGCAGTTCTTC. It encodes CASRLAPSRGGSYNEQFF. The chain is built from TRBV7-2 and TRBJ2-1; a possible D gene is TRBD2 (7 bases). Trimming removed 6 bases at V and 1 base at J, with 22 bases between. The V gene's germline CDR1 is SGHTA and CDR2 FQGNSA. This CDR3 contains 18 residues. Based on the CDR3 plus reference TRBV7-2 and TRBJ2-1, the full variable domain is GAGVSQSPSNKVTEKGKDVELRCDPISGHTALYWYRQSLGQGLEFLIYFQGNSAPDKSGLPSDRFSAERTGGSVSTLTIQRTQQEDSAVYLCASRLAPSRGGSYNEQFFGPGTRLTVL.

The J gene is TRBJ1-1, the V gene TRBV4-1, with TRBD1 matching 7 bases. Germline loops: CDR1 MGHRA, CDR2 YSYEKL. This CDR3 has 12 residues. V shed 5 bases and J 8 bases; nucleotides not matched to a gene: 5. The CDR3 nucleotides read TGCGCCAGCAGCAGCTTACAGGGGGAAGCTTTCTTT. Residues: CASSSLQGEAFF.

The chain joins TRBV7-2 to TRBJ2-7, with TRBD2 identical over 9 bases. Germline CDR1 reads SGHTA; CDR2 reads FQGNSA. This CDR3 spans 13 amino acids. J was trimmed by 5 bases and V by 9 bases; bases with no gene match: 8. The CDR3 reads CASRGAGGNEQYF. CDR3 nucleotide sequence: TGTGCCAGTCGGGGAGCGGGGGGCAACGAGCAGTACTTC.

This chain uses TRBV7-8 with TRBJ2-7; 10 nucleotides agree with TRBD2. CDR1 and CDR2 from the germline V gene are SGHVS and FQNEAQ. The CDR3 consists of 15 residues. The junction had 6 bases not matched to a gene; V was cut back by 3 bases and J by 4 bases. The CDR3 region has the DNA TGTGCCAGCAGCTTTGAGCGGGGGGGTTCGTACGAGCAGTACTTC. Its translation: CASSFERGGSYEQYF.

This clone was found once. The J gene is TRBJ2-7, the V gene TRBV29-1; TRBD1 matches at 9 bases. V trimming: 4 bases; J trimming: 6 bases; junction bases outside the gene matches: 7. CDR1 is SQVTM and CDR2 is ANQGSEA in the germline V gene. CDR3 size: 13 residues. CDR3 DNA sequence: TGCAGCGTTGCGACAGGGGGAGGGCTCGAGCAGTACTTC. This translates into CSVATGGGLEQYF.

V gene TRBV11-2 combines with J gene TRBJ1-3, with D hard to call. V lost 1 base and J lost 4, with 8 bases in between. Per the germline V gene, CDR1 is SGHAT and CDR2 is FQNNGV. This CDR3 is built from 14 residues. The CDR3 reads CASSLAPGGNTIYF. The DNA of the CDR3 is TGTGCCAGCAGCTTAGCTCCGGGAGGAAACACCATATATTTT.

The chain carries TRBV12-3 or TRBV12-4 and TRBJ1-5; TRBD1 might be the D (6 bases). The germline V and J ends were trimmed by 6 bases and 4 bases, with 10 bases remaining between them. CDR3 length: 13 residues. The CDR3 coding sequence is TGTGCCAGCAGGGGGACACCTAATCAGCCCCAGCATTTT. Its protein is CASRGTPNQPQHF.

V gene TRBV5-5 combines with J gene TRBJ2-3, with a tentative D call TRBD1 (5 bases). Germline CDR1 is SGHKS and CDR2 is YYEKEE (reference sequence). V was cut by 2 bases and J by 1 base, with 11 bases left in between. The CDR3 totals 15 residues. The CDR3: CASSLRQGGTDTQYF. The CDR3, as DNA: TGTGCCAGCAGCTTAAGGCAGGGCGGCACAGATACGCAGTATTTT.